Shown below are 3 T cell receptor beta chains from a single sample sequenced in a study of shared clonotypes between healthy human individuals. Naive CD8 cells, CD45RO-negative and positively selected for CCR7, excluded terminally differentiated effector memory CD45RA+ cells. TCRdb's copy holds only in-frame clones and misses some; the assay was immunoSEQ multiplex PCR. The repertoire includes 1.5 million to 2.5 million clones, about 95% of them detected once, and approximately 1% sits in the top ten. Sequenced sample: naive CD8+ T cells sorted from blood. These receptor sequences come from a man between 18 and 35 years old in good health.

V is TRBV6-5 and J is TRBJ1-2; 8 bases agree with TRBD1. The CDR3 consists of 15 residues. Per the germline V gene, CDR1 is MNHEY and CDR2 is SVGAGI. V lost 4 bases, J lost 4 bases, and 8 bases stayed unmatched. CDR3 in amino acids: CASSSGQGRPYGYTF. For the CDR3, the DNA is TGTGCCAGCAGTTCCGGACAGGGTAGGCCCTATGGCTACACCTTC.

This rearrangement joins TRBV29-1 to TRBJ2-1, with 7 nucleotides matching TRBD2. V was pared by 0 bases and J by 4 bases, with 6 bases of the junction left unmatched. CDR1 SQVTM and CDR2 ANQGSEA come from the germline V gene. This CDR3 contains 15 residues. CDR3 residues: CSVEDGASGYNEQFF. The CDR3 DNA is TGCAGCGTTGAAGATGGCGCTAGCGGATACAATGAGCAGTTCTTC.

This chain uses TRBV11-2 with TRBJ2-5, with a possible D match to TRBD1 (6 bases). V was cut by 4 bases and J by 5 bases, with 14 bases left in between. CDR1 is SGHAT and CDR2 is FQNNGV in the germline V gene. The length of the CDR3 is 14 residues. The CDR3 sequence: CASSSGRGWETQYF. The CDR3 DNA follows: TGTGCCAGCAGCTCCGGCAGGGGCTGGGAGACCCAGTACTTC.